Described below is a single TCR beta chain sequence and its context. Its target is not known. The sample belongs to a study of beta chain features in type 1 diabetes. Broader study findings: Within each of all four CD4+ subsets, Type 1 diabetes patients had TCRB CDR3s that were moderately but significantly shorter. In comparison with healthy donors, patients had naive, central memory and Treg TCRB repertoires that appeared more similar.

The CDR3 extends over 14 amino acids. Looked up from germline, CDR1 is MGHRA and CDR2 is YSYEKL. V dropped 5 bases and J dropped 0 bases, with 10 bases sitting between them. The investigators reverse transcribed all of the isolated RNA, so they sequenced expressed TCRB transcripts. Using immunoSEQ multiplex PCR, the repertoire was profiled, and TCRdb retains in-frame clones only, with some absent. The table lists hundreds of thousands of clones, approximately 11% of them singletons. Sequencing was performed on naive CD4+ T cells from blood. The chain uses TRBV4-1 and TRBJ1-1; D might be TRBD1 (5 bases). This TCR was recovered from a man aged 30-40 years with type 1 diabetes. The CDR3 sequence: CASSKQAMNTEAFF. The CDR3 nucleotides read TGCGCCAGCAGCAAACAGGCGATGAACACTGAAGCTTTCTTT.